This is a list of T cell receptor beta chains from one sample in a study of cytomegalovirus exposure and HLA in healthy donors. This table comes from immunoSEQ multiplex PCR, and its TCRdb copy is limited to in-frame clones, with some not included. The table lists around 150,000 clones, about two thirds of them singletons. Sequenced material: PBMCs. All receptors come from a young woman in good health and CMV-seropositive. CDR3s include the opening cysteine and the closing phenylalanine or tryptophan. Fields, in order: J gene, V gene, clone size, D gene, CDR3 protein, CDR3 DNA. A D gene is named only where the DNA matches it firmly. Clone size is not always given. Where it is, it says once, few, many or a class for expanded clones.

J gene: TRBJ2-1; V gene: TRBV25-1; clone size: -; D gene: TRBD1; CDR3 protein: CASSASGQGSDEQFF; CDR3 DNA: TGTGCCAGCAGTGCCTCGGGACAGGGATCCGACGAGCAGTTCTTC
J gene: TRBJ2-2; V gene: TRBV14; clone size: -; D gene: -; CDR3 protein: CASTAKGVTNTGELFF; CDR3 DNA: TGTGCCAGCACCGCAAAGGGGGTAACGAACACCGGGGAGCTGTTTTTT
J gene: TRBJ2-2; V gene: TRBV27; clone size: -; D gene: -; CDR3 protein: CASSLSGTGELFF; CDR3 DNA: TGTGCCAGCAGTTTGTCGGGAACCGGGGAGCTGTTTTTT
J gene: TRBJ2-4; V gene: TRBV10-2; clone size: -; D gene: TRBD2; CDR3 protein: CASSSGLAGGSGAKNIQYF; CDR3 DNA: TGCGCCAGCAGTTCGGGACTAGCGGGAGGCTCCGGGGCCAAAAACATTCAGTACTTC
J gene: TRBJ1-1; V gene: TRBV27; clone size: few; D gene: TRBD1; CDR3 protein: CASSPRQGAAFF; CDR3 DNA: TGTGCCAGCAGTCCTCGACAGGGTGCAGCTTTCTTT
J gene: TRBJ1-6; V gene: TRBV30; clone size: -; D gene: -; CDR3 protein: CAWSVWTVHNSPLHF; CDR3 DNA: TGTGCCTGGAGTGTATGGACAGTCCATAATTCACCCCTCCACTTT
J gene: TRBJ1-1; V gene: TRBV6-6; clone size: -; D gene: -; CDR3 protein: CASSYGGLDTEAFF; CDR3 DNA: TGTGCCAGCAGTTACGGGGGCTTGGACACTGAAGCTTTCTTT
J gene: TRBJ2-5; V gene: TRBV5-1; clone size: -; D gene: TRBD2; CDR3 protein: CASSRTGTSGGLGETQYF; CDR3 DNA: TGCGCCAGCAGCCGCACCGGGACTAGCGGGGGGCTGGGAGAGACCCAGTACTTC
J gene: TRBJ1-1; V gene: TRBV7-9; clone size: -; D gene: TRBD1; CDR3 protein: CASSSSAGGTWIEAFF; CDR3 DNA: TGTGCCAGCAGCTCTTCGGCAGGGGGGACTTGGATTGAAGCTTTCTTT
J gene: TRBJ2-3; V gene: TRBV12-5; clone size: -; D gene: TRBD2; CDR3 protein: CASGLGLASGTDTQYF; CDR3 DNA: TGTGCTAGTGGTTTGGGACTAGCGAGCGGTACAGATACGCAGTATTTT
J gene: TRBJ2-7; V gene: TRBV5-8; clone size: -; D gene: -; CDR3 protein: CASSPRRSDMSYEQYF; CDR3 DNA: TGTGCCAGCAGCCCGCGTCGGTCCGACATGTCCTACGAGCAGTACTTC
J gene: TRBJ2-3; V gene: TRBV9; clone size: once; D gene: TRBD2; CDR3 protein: CASSPSGLAMGTDTQYF; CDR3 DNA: TGTGCCAGCAGCCCTTCGGGACTAGCCATGGGAACAGATACGCAGTATTTT
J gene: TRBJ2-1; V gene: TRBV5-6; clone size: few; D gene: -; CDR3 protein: CASSLTTTPLYSYNEQFF; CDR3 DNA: TGTGCCAGCAGCCTCACTACCACACCATTATACTCCTACAATGAGCAGTTCTTC
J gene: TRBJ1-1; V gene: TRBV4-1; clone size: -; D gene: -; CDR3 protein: CASSQSAGGDTEAFF; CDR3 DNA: TGCGCCAGCAGCCAATCCGCCGGGGGGGACACTGAAGCTTTCTTT
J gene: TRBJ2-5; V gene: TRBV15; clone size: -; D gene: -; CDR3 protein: CATSQDQETQYF; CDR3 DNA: TGTGCCACCAGCCAGGACCAAGAGACCCAGTACTTC
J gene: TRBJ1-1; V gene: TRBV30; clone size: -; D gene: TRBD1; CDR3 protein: CAWREKGGGWSTEAFF; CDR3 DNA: TGTGCCTGGAGGGAGAAAGGAGGGGGCTGGAGCACTGAAGCTTTCTTT
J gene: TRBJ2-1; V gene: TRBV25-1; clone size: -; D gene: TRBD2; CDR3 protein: CASAPGLAYNEQFF; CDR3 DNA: TGTGCCAGCGCTCCGGGACTAGCCTACAATGAGCAGTTCTTC
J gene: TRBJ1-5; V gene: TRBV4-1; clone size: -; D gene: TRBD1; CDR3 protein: CASSASHPDRGSPQHF; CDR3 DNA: TGCGCCAGCAGCGCAAGTCACCCGGACAGGGGTTCTCCCCAGCATTTT
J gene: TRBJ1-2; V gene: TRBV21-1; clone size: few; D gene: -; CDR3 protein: CASSSRTGVDGYTF; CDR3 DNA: TGTGCCAGCAGCTCCCGGACAGGGGTGGATGGCTACACCTTC
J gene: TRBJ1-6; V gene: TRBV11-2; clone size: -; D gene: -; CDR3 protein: CASSAHRDSPLHF; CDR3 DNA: TGTGCCAGCAGCGCCCACAGAGATTCACCCCTCCACTTT
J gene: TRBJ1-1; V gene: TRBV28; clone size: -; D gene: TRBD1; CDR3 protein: CASSLSPFRDRGLTEAFF; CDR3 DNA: TGTGCCAGCAGTTTATCCCCCTTCCGGGACAGGGGGCTTACTGAAGCTTTCTTT
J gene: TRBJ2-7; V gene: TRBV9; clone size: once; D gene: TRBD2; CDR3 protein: CASKGTSDEQYF; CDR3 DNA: TGTGCCAGCAAAGGGACTAGCGACGAGCAGTACTTC
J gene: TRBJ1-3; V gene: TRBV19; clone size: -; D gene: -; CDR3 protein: CASSIYGSGNTIYF; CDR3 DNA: TGTGCCAGTAGTATTTACGGTTCTGGAAACACCATATATTTT
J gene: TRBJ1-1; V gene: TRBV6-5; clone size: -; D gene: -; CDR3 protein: CASSYSTGYTEAFF; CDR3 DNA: TGTGCCAGCAGTTACTCTACAGGTTACACTGAAGCTTTCTTT